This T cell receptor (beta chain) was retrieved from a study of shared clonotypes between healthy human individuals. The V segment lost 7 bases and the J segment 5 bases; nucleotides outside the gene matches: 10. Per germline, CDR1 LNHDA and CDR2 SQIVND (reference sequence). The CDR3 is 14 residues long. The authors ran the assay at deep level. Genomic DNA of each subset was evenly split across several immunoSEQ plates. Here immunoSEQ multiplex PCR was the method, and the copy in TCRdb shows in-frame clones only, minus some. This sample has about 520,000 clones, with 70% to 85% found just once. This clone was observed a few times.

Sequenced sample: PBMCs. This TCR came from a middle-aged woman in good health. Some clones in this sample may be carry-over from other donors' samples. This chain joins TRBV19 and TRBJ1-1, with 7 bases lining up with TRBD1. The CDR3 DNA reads TGTGCCAGTACTGCGACAGGGCCCCATACTGAAGCTTTCTTT. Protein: CASTATGPHTEAFF.